These 10 T cell receptor beta chains were all obtained from the same sample, sequenced in a study of T cell responses to AZD1222 COVID-19 vaccine. The method was immunoSEQ multiplex PCR; TCRdb's version includes in-frame clones alone and lacks a portion of them. The sample contains 90,000 to 110,000 clones, about 91% of which appear only once. The sample in question was peripheral blood, obtained on day 0 of AZD1222 vaccination. The source is an adult in good health.

The CDR3 here is CASSYLAGVRDGYTF. The CDR3 DNA reads TGTGCCAGCAGTTACCTAGCGGGGGTTAGGGATGGCTACACCTTC. The chain joins TRBV6-5 to TRBJ1-2; D might be TRBD1 (5 bases). There are 15 residues in the CDR3. V was pared by 2 bases and J by 6 bases, with 16 bases between. Germline V gene sequence: CDR1 MNHEY, CDR2 SVGAGI.

The chain is built from TRBV5-6 and TRBJ1-4; 9 nucleotides line up with TRBD1. The CDR3 extends over 15 amino acids. V gave up 4 bases and J gave up 8 bases; unmatched junction bases: 9. Germline values: CDR1 SGHDT, CDR2 YYEEEE. In nucleotides, the CDR3 is TGTGCCAGCAGCCGGAAACAGGGGGCAGGGGAAAAACTGTTTTTT. Encoded protein: CASSRKQGAGEKLFF.

V is TRBV5-6 and J is TRBJ1-5; D ambiguous. V was shortened by 2 bases and J by 10 bases, with 10 bases between the two germline ends. The CDR3 sequence is 12 residues long. Germline CDR1 and CDR2: SGHDT and YYEEEE. The CDR3 sequence is CASSFGLEPQHF. CDR3 in DNA: TGTGCCAGCAGCTTTGGATTGGAACCCCAGCATTTT.

This clone was detected only a few times. The CDR3 DNA reads as TGTGCCAGCAGCGTAGCCCCGACAGGGGAGGGGACTGAAGCTTTCTTT. Translation gives CASSVAPTGEGTEAFF. This sequence joins TRBV9 and TRBJ1-1; 8 nucleotides agree with TRBD1. This CDR3 is 16 amino acids long. Losses at the gene ends were 0 bases for V and 5 bases for J; bases not matched to a gene: 9. CDR1 SGDLS and CDR2 YYNGEE come from the germline V gene. Complete variable domain (other parts from reference TRBV9 and TRBJ1-1): DSGVTQTPKHLITATGQRVTLRCSPRSGDLSVYWYQQSLDQGLQFLIQYYNGEERAKGNILERFSAQQFPDLHSELNLSSLELGDSALYFCASSVAPTGEGTEAFFGQGTRLTVV.

The chain links TRBV11-2 to TRBJ1-1; D unclear. The CDR3 covers 13 residues. The V and J ends lost 7 bases and 0 bases respectively, with 9 bases between them. Looked up from germline, CDR1 is SGHAT and CDR2 is FQNNGV. The CDR3 region has the DNA TGTGCCAGCACGCGCTACATGAACACTGAAGCTTTCTTT. Amino acid sequence: CASTRYMNTEAFF. The complete variable domain, with remaining parts taken from reference TRBV11-2 and TRBJ1-1, reads EAGVAQSPRYKIIEKRQSVAFWCNPISGHATLYWYQQILGQGPKLLIQFQNNGVVDDSQLPKDRFSAERLKGVDSTLKIQPAKLEDSAVYLCASTRYMNTEAFFGQGTRLTVV.

The chain uses TRBV27 and TRBJ1-6, with D maybe TRBD1 (5 bases). The CDR3 loop spans 14 amino acids. V was shortened by 8 bases and J by 9 bases, with 17 bases between the two germline ends. Germline V gene lookup returns CDR1 MNHEY and CDR2 SMNVEV (reference sequence). The CDR3 loop is CASCSPGGSSPLHF. The CDR3 DNA sequence: TGTGCCAGCTGTTCCCCCGGGGGGAGTTCACCCCTCCACTTT.

The chain joins TRBV10-3 to TRBJ2-1; TRBD2 matches at 12 bases. Germline CDR1 and CDR2: ENHRY and SYGVKD. The V gene end was trimmed by 3 bases and the J gene end by 10 bases; junction bases not matched to a gene: 4. The length of the CDR3 is 14 residues. The CDR3 DNA is TGTGCCATCAGTGATAGGCTAGCGGGGGGGGAGCAGTTCTTC. Its protein is CAISDRLAGGEQFF.

The CDR3 DNA reads TGTGCCAGCAGCACCCGGTTGGGAGGGGAATTGTTGGCTTTCTTT. Residues: CASSTRLGGELLAFF. This chain connects TRBV6-2 or TRBV6-3 to TRBJ1-1; D possibly corresponds to TRBD1 (5 bases). This CDR3 is built from 15 residues. Germline V gives CDR1 MNHEY, CDR2 SVGEGT. V was pared by 6 bases and J by 11 bases, with 25 bases between.

In this sample, this clone turned up once. The chain carries TRBV2 and TRBJ2-1; weak D call: TRBD1 (6 bases). There are 14 residues in the CDR3. Trimming took 3 bases from V and 7 from J, leaving 13 bases between them. In germline, CDR1 is SNHLY, CDR2 FYNNEI. The CDR3: CASSEVGALNEQFF. In DNA form, the CDR3 reads TGTGCCAGCAGTGAGGTGGGGGCGCTAAATGAGCAGTTCTTC.

The rearrangement joins TRBV6-5 to TRBJ1-1; D might be TRBD1 (5 bases). Germline-derived CDR1 and CDR2 are MNHEY and SVGAGI. Deletions cut 5 bases from V and 1 base from J, with 11 bases between. This CDR3 spans 14 amino acids. This CDR3 is CASSPGWANTEAFF. The CDR3 nucleotides are TGTGCCAGCAGTCCAGGGTGGGCGAACACTGAAGCTTTCTTT.